The rows below give T cell receptor beta chains drawn from one sample of a study of PD-1 blockade in classical Hodgkin lymphoma. The data were produced by immunoSEQ multiplex PCR, yet TCRdb's version contains in-frame clones alone and is incomplete. The sample contains under 95,000 clones, about 93% of which appear only once. The sequencing used peripheral blood mononuclear cells (PBMCs), collected at baseline. The receptors were sampled from a human donor with classical Hodgkin lymphoma. The CDR3 runs from the conserved cysteine through the conserved F or W. The D gene is left open where the match is weak. Only some rows state a clone size, as once, few, many or a class for expanded clones.

v_call: TRBV5-1
d_call: TRBD2
clone_size: -
j_call: TRBJ2-1
cdr3_nt: TGCGCCAGCTATGGGACTAGCGGGGGTGCCTACAATAAGCAGTTCTTC
cdr3_aa: CASYGTSGGAYNKQFF

v_call: TRBV30
d_call: -
clone_size: -
j_call: TRBJ1-2
cdr3_nt: TGTGCCTGGAAGCGGTATGGCTACACCTTC
cdr3_aa: CAWKRYGYTF

v_call: TRBV2
d_call: TRBD1
clone_size: -
j_call: TRBJ2-1
cdr3_nt: TGTGCCAGCAGTGTGCTCAGGGGGCATGAGCAGTTCTTC
cdr3_aa: CASSVLRGHEQFF

v_call: TRBV11-2
d_call: TRBD2
clone_size: -
j_call: TRBJ2-7
cdr3_nt: TGTGCCAGCAGCTATAGCGGGGGGAGGGACGACGAGCAGTACTTC
cdr3_aa: CASSYSGGRDDEQYF

v_call: TRBV15
d_call: TRBD2
clone_size: -
j_call: TRBJ2-2
cdr3_nt: TGTGCCACCAGCAGGGTTGGGACTAGCGGGGGGGCTAACACCGGGGAGCTGTTTTTT
cdr3_aa: CATSRVGTSGGANTGELFF

v_call: TRBV18
d_call: TRBD2
clone_size: -
j_call: TRBJ2-1
cdr3_nt: TGTGCCAGCTCACCAGGGACTAGCGGGGGGACCTACAATGAGCAGTTCTTC
cdr3_aa: CASSPGTSGGTYNEQFF

v_call: TRBV28
d_call: -
clone_size: -
j_call: TRBJ2-2
cdr3_nt: TGTGCCAGCACCTGGGGCCCGAACACCGGGGAGCTGTTTTTT
cdr3_aa: CASTWGPNTGELFF

v_call: TRBV7-2
d_call: -
clone_size: -
j_call: TRBJ2-5
cdr3_nt: TGTGCCAGCAGCTTAGGCAGCCAAGAGACCCAGTACTTC
cdr3_aa: CASSLGSQETQYF

v_call: TRBV27
d_call: -
clone_size: -
j_call: TRBJ2-2
cdr3_nt: TGTGCCAGCAGTTTAGTGGGGGAAGGGGAGCTGTTTTTT
cdr3_aa: CASSLVGEGELFF

v_call: TRBV6-5
d_call: TRBD2
clone_size: -
j_call: TRBJ2-7
cdr3_nt: TGTGCCAGCAGTAAAACCGGGACTAGCGGGAGCGAGCAGTACTTC
cdr3_aa: CASSKTGTSGSEQYF

v_call: TRBV7-5
d_call: -
clone_size: -
j_call: TRBJ2-7
cdr3_nt: TGTGTCAGAAGCTTTCAGCTTCAGAGCTCCTACGAGCAGTACTTC
cdr3_aa: CVRSFQLQSSYEQYF

v_call: TRBV6-5
d_call: -
clone_size: -
j_call: TRBJ1-4
cdr3_nt: TGTGCCAGTATACAGGGTTCTAATGAAAAACTGTTTTTT
cdr3_aa: CASIQGSNEKLFF

v_call: TRBV28
d_call: -
clone_size: -
j_call: TRBJ2-7
cdr3_nt: TGTGCCAGCAGTTCCGTACTGGTATACTCCTACGAGCAGTACTTC
cdr3_aa: CASSSVLVYSYEQYF

v_call: TRBV7-6
d_call: -
clone_size: -
j_call: TRBJ2-7
cdr3_nt: TGTGCCAGCAGCTTACCCCCCCTCGGTCCGACTGAGGAGCAGTACTTC
cdr3_aa: CASSLPPLGPTEEQYF

v_call: TRBV27
d_call: TRBD1
clone_size: -
j_call: TRBJ1-5
cdr3_nt: TGTGCCAGCAAGGCCGCGAACAGGGGCGGTGGCAATCAGCCCCAGCATTTT
cdr3_aa: CASKAANRGGGNQPQHF

v_call: TRBV19
d_call: TRBD2
clone_size: -
j_call: TRBJ2-3
cdr3_nt: TGTGCCAGTAGTGCTCAACTAGCGGGGGGGTTAGATACGCAGTATTTT
cdr3_aa: CASSAQLAGGLDTQYF

v_call: TRBV7-9
d_call: TRBD1
clone_size: -
j_call: TRBJ1-1
cdr3_nt: TGTGCCAGCAGCTACGGGACAGAGAACACTGAAGCTTTCTTT
cdr3_aa: CASSYGTENTEAFF

v_call: TRBV25-1
d_call: TRBD1
clone_size: -
j_call: TRBJ1-6
cdr3_nt: TGTGCCAGCAGTGACCGGACAGGGTCCGGTCATAATTCACCCCTCCACTTT
cdr3_aa: CASSDRTGSGHNSPLHF

v_call: TRBV5-1
d_call: -
clone_size: -
j_call: TRBJ1-1
cdr3_nt: TGCGCCAGCAGCTCCCAGGTGAACACTGAAGCTTTCTTT
cdr3_aa: CASSSQVNTEAFF

v_call: TRBV25-1
d_call: TRBD2
clone_size: -
j_call: TRBJ2-7
cdr3_nt: TGTGCCAGCAGTCCTGCACTCACTAGCGGGAGGTTCTACGAGCAGTACTTC
cdr3_aa: CASSPALTSGRFYEQYF

v_call: TRBV7-9
d_call: TRBD1
clone_size: few
j_call: TRBJ2-7
cdr3_nt: TGTGCCAGCAGCTTCCCTCGGGACAGCGGATGGGACGAGCAGTACTTC
cdr3_aa: CASSFPRDSGWDEQYF

v_call: TRBV5-1
d_call: TRBD1
clone_size: -
j_call: TRBJ2-3
cdr3_nt: TGCGCCAGCAGCTCGTCTCCTCAGGGGGCTAGCACAGATACGCAGTATTTT
cdr3_aa: CASSSSPQGASTDTQYF

v_call: TRBV5-1
d_call: -
clone_size: -
j_call: TRBJ2-5
cdr3_nt: TGCGCCAGCAGCTCGTCAGGGGGGACGGAGACCCAGTACTTC
cdr3_aa: CASSSSGGTETQYF

v_call: TRBV6-5
d_call: TRBD1
clone_size: once
j_call: TRBJ2-7
cdr3_nt: TGTGCCAGCAGGCCGGGACAGGGACTGTACGAGCAGTACTTC
cdr3_aa: CASRPGQGLYEQYF

v_call: TRBV6-1
d_call: -
clone_size: once
j_call: TRBJ1-1
cdr3_nt: TGTGCCAGCAGTCGAAGGGACACTGAAGCTTTCTTT
cdr3_aa: CASSRRDTEAFF

v_call: TRBV14
d_call: -
clone_size: -
j_call: TRBJ2-2
cdr3_nt: TGTGCCAGCAGCCAGACCTCTGGCTTCTACGGGGAGCTGTTTTTT
cdr3_aa: CASSQTSGFYGELFF

v_call: TRBV2
d_call: -
clone_size: -
j_call: TRBJ2-3
cdr3_nt: TGTGCCAGCAGTGACCGGGACCCGCGGCAGTATTTT
cdr3_aa: CASSDRDPRQYF